One sample yielded the 25 T cell receptor beta chains listed below, sequenced in a study of blood T cell repertoires in COVID-19. Clones were sequenced by immunoSEQ multiplex PCR, and TCRdb holds only the in-frame ones, with some missing. The sample holds about 140,000 clones, over 75% seen once. Sequencing was performed on peripheral blood. Every receptor here comes from a human donor in a cohort sampled during active COVID-19.

The count of this clone is one. The V gene is TRBV2, the J gene TRBJ1-1; the D gene is possibly TRBD1 (6 bases). The CDR3 has 14 amino acids. With 6 bases removed from V and 4 bases from J, the gap between germline ends came to 15 bases. Germline V gene data show CDR1 as SNHLY and CDR2 as FYNNEI. The CDR3 sequence: CASSETGSGTEAFF. CDR3 nucleotides: TGTGCCAGCAGCGAAACAGGGAGCGGCACTGAAGCTTTCTTT.

The V gene is TRBV7-2, the J gene TRBJ2-2, with D unresolved. This CDR3 spans 13 amino acids. Germline loops: CDR1 SGHTA, CDR2 FQGNSA. The ends were cut back, 3 bases at V and 7 bases at J, with 9 bases in the middle. The CDR3 protein is CASSFSTVGELFF. CDR3 DNA: TGTGCCAGCAGCTTTTCGACTGTCGGGGAGCTGTTTTTT.

This clone came up many times. The chain links TRBV4-1 to TRBJ2-3; 8 bases map to TRBD2. V dropped 0 bases and J dropped 2; count of bases not matched to a gene: 7. CDR3 length: 17 amino acids. Per germline, CDR1 MGHRA and CDR2 YSYEKL. The CDR3 nucleotides read TGCGCCAGCAGCCAAGATTTCACTAGCGGTAACACAGATACGCAGTATTTT. Amino acid sequence: CASSQDFTSGNTDTQYF.

The chain couples TRBV6-5 to TRBJ1-1; D perhaps matches TRBD1 (6 bases). V lost 5 bases to trimming and J lost 0 bases, with 13 bases between them. The CDR3 contains 15 residues. Germline V CDR1 and CDR2: MNHEY, SVGAGI. The CDR3 nucleotides are TGTGCCAGCAGTCTACAGGGTTTGATGAACACTGAAGCTTTCTTT. The encoded protein is CASSLQGLMNTEAFF.

This rearrangement joins TRBV3-1 (or the pseudogene TRBV3-2) to TRBJ2-7, with D unresolved. This CDR3 has 15 residues. V was clipped by 1 base and J by 0 bases, with 10 bases between them. The V gene's germline CDR1 is LGHDT and CDR2 YNNKEL (reference sequence). Here the CDR3 DNA reads TGTGCCAGCAGCCAAGTAGTGGGCAGCTCCTACGAGCAGTACTTC. It codes for CASSQVVGSSYEQYF.

The V gene is TRBV13, the J gene TRBJ2-3; 11 bases are shared with TRBD1. Per germline, CDR1 PRHDT and CDR2 FYEKMQ (reference sequence). Trimming at V came to 0 bases and at J to 4 bases, leaving 6 bases not matched to a gene. This CDR3 has 17 residues. The chain's CDR3 is CASSLGLGQGAADTQYF. In nucleotides, the CDR3 is TGTGCCAGCAGCTTAGGCCTTGGACAGGGGGCCGCAGATACGCAGTATTTT.

This clone came up once. The chain uses TRBV28 and TRBJ2-6; the D is unclear. There are 14 residues in the CDR3. The germline gives CDR1 MDHEN, CDR2 SYDVKM. V lost 7 bases, J lost 4 bases, and 11 bases lay in between. CDR3 sequence: CASNLVGGANVLTF. Here the CDR3 DNA reads TGTGCCAGCAACCTCGTCGGGGGGGCCAACGTCCTGACTTTC.

This clone was counted once. CDR3 protein: CASRRSGTGLYYEQYF. In DNA form, the CDR3 reads TGTGCCAGCAGGAGATCCGGGACAGGGCTTTACTACGAGCAGTACTTC. The J gene is TRBJ2-7, the V gene TRBV2, with 9 bases identical to TRBD1. Per the germline V gene, CDR1 is SNHLY and CDR2 is FYNNEI. V gave up 6 bases and J gave up 3 bases; unmatched junction bases: 12. This CDR3 is built from 16 residues.

J is TRBJ2-3 and V is TRBV5-1; 8 positions match TRBD2. J lost 3 bases, V lost 0 bases, and 0 bases had no gene match. Looked up from germline, CDR1 is SGHRS and CDR2 is YFSETQ. This CDR3 has 14 amino acids. The DNA for the CDR3 is TGCGCCAGCAGCTTGGCGGGAGGGACAGATACGCAGTATTTT. Amino acid sequence: CASSLAGGTDTQYF.

This chain links TRBV19 with TRBJ1-1, with TRBD1 as a possible D gene (6 bases). Trimming took off 4 bases at V and 5 bases at J, with 26 bases between the two ends. Germline CDR1 is LNHDA and CDR2 is SQIVND (reference sequence). This CDR3 spans 18 amino acids. DNA of the CDR3: TGTGCCAGTAGTAGGCCGACAGGTGCCCAAGGGGTTCGTACTGAAGCTTTCTTT. This gives the protein CASSRPTGAQGVRTEAFF.

This chain links TRBV5-3 with TRBJ1-3; maybe TRBD1 (6 bases). TRBV5-3 counts as an open reading frame of uncertain function. The V and J ends lost 4 bases and 4 bases respectively, with 12 bases between them. The CDR3 has 14 residues. The CDR3 here is CARSDPGAGNTIYF. In nucleotides, the CDR3 is TGTGCCAGAAGCGACCCAGGGGCCGGAAACACCATATATTTT.

This rearrangement joins TRBV30 to TRBJ1-5, with 7 positions matching TRBD1. The ends lost 0 bases at V and 3 bases at J; junction bases unmatched: 14. CDR3 length: 18 residues. Per germline, CDR1 GTSNPN and CDR2 SVGIG (reference sequence). The CDR3 protein is CAWSVPGGLVAANQPQHF. The CDR3 coding sequence is TGTGCCTGGAGTGTACCAGGGGGATTGGTGGCCGCCAATCAGCCCCAGCATTTT. Full variable domain (missing parts from reference TRBV30 and TRBJ1-5): SQTIHQWPATLVQPVGSPLSLECTVEGTSNPNLYWYRQAAGRGLQLLFYSVGIGQISSEVPQNLSASRPQDRQFILSSKKLLLSDSGFYLCAWSVPGGLVAANQPQHFGDGTRLSIL.

The V and J genes are TRBV5-1 and TRBJ2-7, with a tentative D call TRBD1 (5 bases). V was pared by 5 bases and J by 3 bases, with 12 bases between. CDR1 is SGHRS, CDR2 YFSETQ, per germline. The CDR3 extends over 13 amino acids. CDR3 in amino acids: CASSQQENYEQYF. In DNA, the CDR3 is TGCGCCAGCAGTCAACAGGAAAACTACGAGCAGTACTTC. The variable domain in full, with the rest retrieved from reference TRBV5-1 and TRBJ2-7, is KAGVTQTPRYLIKTRGQQVTLSCSPISGHRSVSWYQQTPGQGLQFLFEYFSETQRNKGNFPGRFSGRQFSNSRSEMNVSTLELGDSALYLCASSQQENYEQYFGPGTRLTVT.

The chain carries TRBV5-1 and TRBJ1-6; 9 nucleotides match TRBD1. The CDR3 covers 14 residues. Germline V gene data show CDR1 as SGHRS and CDR2 as YFSETQ. J lost 8 bases, V lost 0 bases, and 0 bases had no gene match. The chain's CDR3 is CASSLGTGDSPLHF. The CDR3 region has the DNA TGCGCCAGCAGCTTGGGGACAGGGGATTCACCCCTCCACTTT.

The chain uses TRBV29-1 and TRBJ1-1, with TRBD1 matching over 7 bases. After removal of 7 bases from V and 1 base from J, the junction contained 6 bases not matched to a gene. There are 13 residues in the CDR3. Germline CDR1 is SQVTM and CDR2 is ANQGSEA. CDR3 region: CSAIRQGNTEAFF. The CDR3 nucleotides read TGCAGCGCCATCCGACAGGGGAACACTGAAGCTTTCTTT.

The V gene is TRBV6-2 or TRBV6-3, the J gene TRBJ2-5; D gene unclear. CDR3 size: 12 residues. From germline, CDR1 is MNHEY and CDR2 SVGEGT. Between the trimmed V and J ends, which lost 2 bases and 2 bases, there was a span of 3 bases. In nucleotides, the CDR3 is TGTGCCAGCAGTTACCCTCAAGAGACCCAGTACTTC. Protein: CASSYPQETQYF.

This sequence joins TRBV6-6 and TRBJ2-3; TRBD2 agrees at 7 bases. Germline V gene data show CDR1 as MNHNY and CDR2 as SVGAGI (reference sequence). There are 14 residues in the CDR3. The J segment lost 1 base and the V segment lost 6 bases, leaving 4 bases of the junction unmatched. CDR3 loop: CASRSSGGTDTQYF. The CDR3 coding sequence is TGTGCCAGCAGGTCTAGCGGTGGCACAGATACGCAGTATTTT.

In this sample, this clone turned up a few times. The chain couples TRBV7-8 to TRBJ2-3, with D possibly matching TRBD1 (6 bases). CDR3 size: 15 residues. Germline V lookup: CDR1 SGHVS, CDR2 FQNEAQ. V gave up 5 bases and J gave up 6 bases, with 18 bases separating them. The CDR3 protein is CASSGRRGSRDTQYF. CDR3 bases: TGTGCCAGCAGCGGCCGTAGGGGGAGTAGGGATACGCAGTATTTT.

The chain recombines TRBV11-2 with TRBJ2-3; D possibly corresponds to TRBD2 (6 bases). CDR1 is SGHAT, CDR2 FQNNGV, per germline. Trimming cost V 3 bases and J 2 bases, with 12 bases left between them. This CDR3 has 15 amino acids. The CDR3 is CASSLVGGATDTQYF. The CDR3 DNA reads TGTGCCAGCAGCTTGGTCGGGGGTGCCACAGATACGCAGTATTTT.

The chain couples TRBV19 to TRBJ1-2, with D uncertain. V was trimmed by 0 bases and J by 1 base, leaving 12 bases between them. The CDR3 sequence is 16 residues long. Germline V gene sequence: CDR1 LNHDA, CDR2 SQIVND (reference sequence). In DNA form, the CDR3 reads TGTGCCAGTAGTATAGATCGGAGCGGGTATAACTATGGCTACACCTTC. Translating gives CASSIDRSGYNYGYTF.

J is TRBJ2-5 and V is TRBV14; the D gene is possibly TRBD1 (5 bases). CDR3 size: 13 residues. V was clipped by 1 base and J by 7 bases, with 10 bases between them. Germline V CDR1 and CDR2: SGHDN, FVKESK. CDR3 loop: CASSQAGTGTQYF. CDR3 nucleotides: TGTGCCAGCAGCCAAGCAGGAACAGGGACCCAGTACTTC. Supplemented by reference TRBV14 and TRBJ2-5, the full variable domain reads EAGVTQFPSHSVIEKGQTVTLRCDPISGHDNLYWYRRVMGKEIKFLLHFVKESKQDESGMPNNRFLAERTGGTYSTLKVQPAELEDSGVYFCASSQAGTGTQYFGPGTRLLVL.

The rearrangement links TRBV5-1 to TRBJ2-1; the D gene is possibly TRBD1 (6 bases). Deletions cut 4 bases from V and 4 bases from J, with 12 bases between. This CDR3 has 14 amino acids. Per the germline V gene, CDR1 is SGHRS and CDR2 is YFSETQ. CDR3 region: CASSPTDSYNEQFF. In DNA form, the CDR3 reads TGCGCCAGCAGCCCCACGGACAGTTACAATGAGCAGTTCTTC.

The chain couples TRBV20-1 to TRBJ1-6; D perhaps matches TRBD1 (5 bases). With 3 bases removed from V and 6 bases from J, the gap between germline ends came to 9 bases. CDR1 is DFQATT, CDR2 SNEGSKA, per germline (reference sequence). The CDR3 sequence is 13 residues long. The CDR3 sequence is CSASSRANSPLHF. In DNA form, the CDR3 reads TGCAGTGCTAGTAGCAGGGCTAATTCACCCCTCCACTTT.

The chain couples TRBV7-9 to TRBJ2-1, with no clear D. The CDR3 totals 13 residues. V was trimmed by 3 bases and J by 10 bases, leaving 13 bases between them. CDR1 SEHNR and CDR2 FQNEAQ come from the germline V gene (reference sequence). In DNA form, the CDR3 reads TGTGCCAGCAGCTTGGTGTTGGGCCTCGAGCAGTTCTTC. Translating it yields CASSLVLGLEQFF.

This clone was detected only once. J is TRBJ2-2 and V is TRBV7-3; 7 bases align to TRBD2. The V and J ends lost 3 bases and 7 bases, in that order; junction bases with no gene match: 2. Germline CDR1 reads SGHTA; CDR2 reads FQGTGA. This CDR3 comprises 13 residues. Written as DNA, the CDR3 is TGTGCCAGCAGCTTCGCGGGAGTCGGGGAGCTGTTTTTT. This translates into CASSFAGVGELFF.